This T cell receptor beta chain was captured by sequencing in a study of T cells in Graves' hyperthyroidism and ophthalmopathy. Study overall: Peripheral blood was obtained at initial diagnosis, preceding any treatment.

This clonotype has at least ten counts. Its cognate antigen is unknown. Germline loops: CDR1 MDHEN, CDR2 SYDVKM. There are 12 residues in the CDR3. V lost 5 bases and J 11 bases, leaving 10 bases between the germline ends. Regions amplified from RNA transcripts were the TCR beta CDR3 regions. Initially, a first-round RT-PCR of the TCR CDR3 employed the HTBI primer set. Each CDR3 protein gets one entry after TCRdb re-called the multiplex PCR reads with MiXCR. This repertoire shows roughly 100,000 distinct CDR3 sequences, approximately 48% found once; its top ten account for roughly 24%. Overall study results and limits: Ophthalmopathy was identified by the model a median roughly six months ahead of onset. Stable hyperthyroidism was told apart from ophthalmopathy by a model built on 13 V-J features.

Exclusion criteria comprised uncontrolled infection, other autoimmune disease, pregnancy or lactation. Specimen: blood. The rearrangement links TRBV28 to TRBJ1-6, with D maybe TRBD1 (5 bases). The sequence came from a middle-aged man with Graves' hyperthyroidism. CDR3 sequence (DNA): TGTGCCAGCAGTGGGGCGGGGGCACCCCTCCACTTT. Protein: CASSGAGAPLHF. The whole variable domain, filled in from reference TRBV28 and TRBJ1-6, reads DVKVTQSSRYLVKRTGEKVFLECVQDMDHENMFWYRQDPGLGLRLIYFSYDVKMKEKGDIPEGYSVSREKKERFSLILESASTNQTSMYLCASSGAGAPLHFGNGTRLTVT.